This TCR beta chain was sequenced in a study of regulatory T cells in long-lasting Graves disease. This clonotype has more than one count but fewer than ten. The time point is: newly diagnosed GD, antithyroid drugs for less than 3 months. Extracted PBMC RNA gave rise to the TCR library. The TCR beta library used iRepertoire HTBI primers with Arm-PCR amplification of CDR3. TCRdb redid the calling of the multiplex PCR reads with MiXCR, one entry per CDR3 protein. Here the sample spans over 500,000 distinct CDR3 sequences, 15% to 20% being singletons. This sample also appeared in a second study, on T cells in Graves' hyperthyroidism and ophthalmopathy. As that report states: The model predicted ophthalmopathy a median around 6 months before onset.

The material was peripheral blood mononuclear cells (PBMCs), obtained at new diagnosis, from a patient treated with antithyroid drugs. This receptor was taken from a woman younger than 45 with Graves disease.

CDR3 bases: TGTGCCTGGAGTCTAACAGGGGGCTATGGCTACACCTTC. It translates to CAWSLTGGYGYTF. V usage is TRBV30 and J usage is TRBJ1-2, with 8 bases matching TRBD1. This CDR3 region has 13 residues. With 2 bases clipped from V and 4 bases from J, the junction kept 3 bases outside the gene matches. The germline gives CDR1 GTSNPN, CDR2 SVGIG (reference sequence).